These T cell receptor beta chains were read from a single sample in a study of T-cell reconstitution after alpha-beta-depleted transplantation in children. TCRdb ran MiXCR on the PCR reads and lists one entry per CDR3 protein. This table holds about 600,000 distinct CDR3 sequences, about 10% found once. Specimen: PBMCs from the stem cell graft donor, collected from the stem cell graft. The receptors shown here come from a human donor who donated a stem cell graft to a child with acute myeloid leukemia. Each CDR3 is given with its conserved first and last residue. The D gene is left open where the match is weak. Clone size, where shown, is once, few, many, or a class for clones that have expanded.

clone_size,d_call,v_call,j_call,cdr3_aa,cdr3_nt
many,-,TRBV11-2,TRBJ2-2,CASSPRGGQKTGELFF,TGTGCCAGCAGCCCTAGGGGAGGACAGAAAACCGGGGAGCTGTTTTTT
many,-,TRBV29-1,TRBJ2-6,CSVAWGPDGANVLTF,TGCAGCGTTGCTTGGGGGCCGGATGGGGCCAACGTCCTGACTTTC
few,TRBD2,TRBV7-4,TRBJ2-1,CASSFGRLAGASYNEQFF,TGTGCCAGCAGCTTTGGGCGGTTAGCGGGGGCCAGCTACAATGAGCAGTTCTTC
few,-,TRBV29-1,TRBJ1-1,CSVEAKGMVTEAFF,TGCAGCGTTGAAGCCAAGGGGATGGTCACTGAAGCTTTCTTT
many,-,TRBV7-9,TRBJ2-2,CASSLRGELFF,TGTGCCAGCAGTCTGAGGGGGGAGCTGTTTTTT
-,TRBD2,TRBV27,TRBJ2-1,CASQAGGPSNEQFF,TGTGCCTCCCAAGCGGGAGGGCCAAGCAATGAGCAGTTCTTC
-,TRBD1,TRBV28,TRBJ2-3,CASSLRGLADTQYF,TGTGCCAGCAGCCTCAGGGGGCTCGCAGATACGCAGTATTTT
-,TRBD1,TRBV28,TRBJ2-1,CASSVNIPGQGVARQFF,TGTGCCAGCAGTGTGAATATTCCGGGACAGGGGGTTGCGCGGCAGTTCTTC
few,TRBD2,TRBV6-5,TRBJ2-7,CASSYRLAGGFHEQYF,TGTGCCAGCAGTTACCGACTAGCGGGAGGGTTCCACGAGCAGTACTTC
-,-,TRBV11-2,TRBJ2-1,CASSVLGELMGNEQFF,TGTGCCAGCAGCGTTTTGGGGGAGCTAATGGGCAATGAGCAGTTCTTC
many,TRBD1,TRBV12-3/TRBV12-4,TRBJ1-3,CASSPGTGVGNTIYF,TGTGCCAGCAGTCCCGGGACAGGGGTCGGAAACACCATATATTTT
-,-,TRBV3-1,TRBJ1-2,CASSPVFGSYTF,TGTGCCAGCAGCCCGGTGTTCGGGAGCTACACCTTC
many,TRBD2,TRBV7-8,TRBJ2-1,CASSSLEREYYNEQFF,TGTGCCAGCAGCTCTCTAGAGCGGGAGTACTACAATGAGCAGTTCTTC
-,-,TRBV5-1,TRBJ1-2,CASREVGSVYGYTF,TGCGCCAGCCGGGAGGTAGGGTCGGTCTATGGCTACACCTTC
few,TRBD2,TRBV7-7,TRBJ2-3,CASSALAGVSTDTQYF,TGTGCTAGCAGCGCACTAGCGGGAGTGAGCACAGATACGCAGTATTTT
many,TRBD1,TRBV20-1,TRBJ2-7,CSARVTGFYEQYF,TGCAGTGCTAGGGTGACAGGGTTCTACGAGCAGTACTTC
few,-,TRBV11-2,TRBJ2-4,CASSLDPGAKNIQYF,TGTGCCAGCAGCTTAGATCCAGGAGCCAAAAACATTCAGTACTTC
-,TRBD1,TRBV5-1,TRBJ1-2,CASSYDRVGYTF,TGCGCCAGCAGTTACGACAGGGTCGGCTACACCTTC
-,-,TRBV7-9,TRBJ1-1,CASSLVGRTNSEAFF,TGTGCCAGCAGCTTAGTGGGACGGACAAATAGTGAAGCTTTCTTT
few,TRBD1,TRBV12-3/TRBV12-4,TRBJ1-1,CASSLGPLGQAILGIETEAFF,TGTGCCAGCAGTTTAGGCCCCCTCGGACAGGCGATACTGGGTATCGAAACTGAAGCTTTCTTT
-,-,TRBV6-6,TRBJ2-7,CATTYGMDYEQYF,TGTGCCACCACCTACGGGATGGATTACGAGCAGTACTTC
many,TRBD2,TRBV12-3/TRBV12-4,TRBJ2-7,CASSPTSGGSYEQYF,TGTGCCAGCAGCCCTACTAGCGGGGGCTCCTACGAGCAGTACTTC
-,-,TRBV15,TRBJ1-1,CATSSQGLSTEAFF,TGTGCCACCAGCAGTCAGGGTCTGAGCACTGAAGCTTTCTTT
many,-,TRBV15,TRBJ2-3,CATQSSGTDTQYF,TGTGCCACCCAGTCTAGCGGCACAGATACGCAGTATTTT
-,-,TRBV18,TRBJ1-5,CASSTVSNQPQHF,TGTGCCAGCTCTACAGTTTCCAATCAGCCCCAGCATTTT
many,TRBD2,TRBV12-3/TRBV12-4,TRBJ2-1,CASRLLARNEQFF,TGTGCCAGCAGGTTACTAGCGCGGAATGAGCAGTTCTTC
few,TRBD1,TRBV20-1,TRBJ2-4,CSAMDRGAKNIQYF,TGCAGTGCTATGGACAGGGGAGCCAAAAACATTCAGTACTTC
many,TRBD2,TRBV12-3/TRBV12-4,TRBJ2-3,CASSPLAGGVTQYF,TGTGCCAGCAGTCCCCTGGCGGGAGGGGTTACGCAGTATTTT
few,-,TRBV29-1,TRBJ2-1,CSALADYRDEQFF,TGCAGCGCACTAGCCGATTACCGGGATGAGCAGTTCTTC
-,-,TRBV7-2,TRBJ2-7,CASSSDWNYEQYF,TGTGCCAGCAGCTCGGACTGGAACTACGAGCAGTACTTC
few,-,TRBV6-5,TRBJ2-2,CASSYWSGYTGELFF,TGTGCCAGCAGTTACTGGTCGGGTTACACCGGGGAGCTGTTTTTT
many,-,TRBV6-6,TRBJ2-7,CASSRDTDEQYF,TGTGCCAGCAGTAGGGATACGGACGAGCAGTACTTC
few,TRBD2,TRBV7-2,TRBJ2-3,CASTRVAGVEDTQYF,TGTGCCAGCACCCGGGTAGCGGGAGTTGAAGATACGCAGTATTTT
many,-,TRBV12-3/TRBV12-4,TRBJ2-1,CASSLKPWMNEQFF,TGTGCCAGCAGCCTAAAACCCTGGATGAATGAGCAGTTCTTC
many,-,TRBV29-1,TRBJ2-4,CSASGQHKNIQYF,TGCAGCGCATCCGGACAGCACAAAAACATTCAGTACTTC
many,-,TRBV12-3/TRBV12-4,TRBJ1-6,CASSEGIYNSPLHF,TGTGCCAGCAGCGAGGGGATCTATAATTCACCCCTCCACTTT
many,TRBD1,TRBV7-9,TRBJ1-1,CASSFGGQGARTEAFF,TGTGCCAGCAGCTTCGGGGGACAGGGGGCGAGGACTGAAGCTTTCTTT
few,TRBD2,TRBV12-3/TRBV12-4,TRBJ2-1,CASSSERDYRDEQFF,TGTGCCAGCAGTTCCGAGCGGGACTACCGGGATGAGCAGTTCTTC
few,-,TRBV10-3,TRBJ2-2,CAISGQGPNTGELFF,TGTGCCATCAGTGGACAAGGACCTAACACCGGGGAGCTGTTTTTT
-,TRBD2,TRBV27,TRBJ2-7,CASSFAREGTHEQYF,TGTGCCAGCAGTTTCGCCCGGGAGGGAACGCACGAGCAGTACTTC
few,TRBD2,TRBV7-8,TRBJ2-3,CASSLSLAGGPHTDTQYF,TGTGCCAGCAGCTTAAGCCTAGCGGGAGGTCCCCACACAGATACGCAGTATTTT
-,-,TRBV11-2,TRBJ2-7,CASALGGGPGEQYF,TGTGCCAGCGCCCTAGGGGGAGGGCCGGGTGAGCAGTACTTC
many,-,TRBV28,TRBJ1-2,CASSLDSDPPGGYTF,TGTGCCAGCAGCCTAGACAGTGACCCCCCGGGTGGCTACACCTTC
-,-,TRBV10-3,TRBJ2-5,CAHTRDPTGETQYF,TGTGCCCACACACGGGACCCGACAGGAGAGACCCAGTACTTC
many,TRBD1,TRBV10-3,TRBJ2-5,CAISGALTQGAGETQYF,TGTGCCATCAGTGGGGCCCTCACACAGGGGGCAGGGGAGACCCAGTACTTC
once,-,TRBV3-1,TRBJ1-2,CASSQDRGLGYTF,TGTGCCAGCAGCCAAGATCGAGGTCTTGGCTACACCTTC
few,-,TRBV29-1,TRBJ2-1,CSVEEALYNEQFF,TGCAGCGTTGAAGAGGCACTGTACAATGAGCAGTTCTTC
few,-,TRBV20-1,TRBJ2-3,CSARDQDDTVDTQYF,TGCAGTGCTAGAGATCAGGACGACACGGTAGATACGCAGTATTTT
few,-,TRBV21-1,TRBJ1-4,CASTTSEKLFF,TGTGCCAGCACTACTAGTGAAAAACTGTTTTTT
-,-,TRBV4-2,TRBJ2-3,CASSPRIGGPDTQYF,TGTGCCAGCAGCCCCCGTATCGGAGGGCCAGATACGCAGTATTTT
few,-,TRBV29-1,TRBJ2-1,CSGRTLVNEQFF,TGCAGCGGGAGGACTCTCGTCAATGAGCAGTTCTTC
few,TRBD1,TRBV3-1,TRBJ2-7,CASSGQVIYEQYF,TGTGCCAGCAGCGGACAGGTGATCTACGAGCAGTACTTC
-,-,TRBV7-9,TRBJ1-2,CASSLAAPGYGYTF,TGTGCCAGCAGCTTAGCGGCACCTGGTTATGGCTACACCTTC